This entry features one TCR beta chain sequence. Its target is unknown. Looked up from germline, CDR1 is SNHLY and CDR2 is FYNNEI. Trimming cost V 8 bases and J 4 bases; bases outside gene matches: 4. CDR3 length: 13 residues. The sample is drawn from a study of cytomegalovirus exposure and HLA in healthy donors. The overall study: HLA-typed donors were the source of about 90 million unique TCRs held in an early data release. Broader study findings: Highly shared sequence variants in one cluster were likely a sequencing artifact. Researchers reported from a later analysis that most CMV-associated TCR beta chains appeared HLA-restricted. For TCR beta chains, V- and J-gene trimming was later linked to a missense DCLRE1C variant.

In the PCR, 60 Vbeta and 13 Jbeta primers were used. The protocol was immunoSEQ multiplex PCR, while the TCRdb copy is restricted to in-frame clones and leaves out a portion. The sample has over 150,000 clones, 60% to 85% seen once. Sequencing used PBMCs. The V and J genes are TRBV2 and TRBJ1-4, with 7 bases identical to TRBD1. The sequence was obtained from a male donor in good health and CMV-seropositive. The CDR3 bases are TGTGCCAGCTCGACAGGGTTTAATGAAAAACTGTTTTTT. This codes for CASSTGFNEKLFF.